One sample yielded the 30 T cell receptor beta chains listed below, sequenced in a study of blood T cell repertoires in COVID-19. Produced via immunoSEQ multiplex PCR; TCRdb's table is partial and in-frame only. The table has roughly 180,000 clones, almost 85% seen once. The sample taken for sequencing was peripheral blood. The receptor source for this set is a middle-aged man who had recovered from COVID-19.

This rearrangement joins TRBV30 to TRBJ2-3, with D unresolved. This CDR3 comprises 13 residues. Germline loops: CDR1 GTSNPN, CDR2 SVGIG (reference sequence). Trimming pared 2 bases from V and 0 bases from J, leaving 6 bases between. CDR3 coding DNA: TGTGCCTGGAGTTTACGGAGCACAGATACGCAGTATTTT. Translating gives CAWSLRSTDTQYF. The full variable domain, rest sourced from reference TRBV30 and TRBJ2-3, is SQTIHQWPATLVQPVGSPLSLECTVEGTSNPNLYWYRQAAGRGLQLLFYSVGIGQISSEVPQNLSASRPQDRQFILSSKKLLLSDSGFYLCAWSLRSTDTQYFGPGTRLTVL.

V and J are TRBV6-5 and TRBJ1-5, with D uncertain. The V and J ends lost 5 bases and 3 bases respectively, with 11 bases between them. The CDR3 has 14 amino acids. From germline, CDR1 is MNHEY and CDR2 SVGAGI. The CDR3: CASSLQAYNQPQHF. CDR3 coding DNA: TGTGCCAGCAGTCTTCAGGCGTACAATCAGCCCCAGCATTTT.

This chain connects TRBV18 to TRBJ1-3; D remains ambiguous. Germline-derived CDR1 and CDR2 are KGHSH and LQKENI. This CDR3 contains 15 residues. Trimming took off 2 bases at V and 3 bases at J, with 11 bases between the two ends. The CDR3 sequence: CASSPAEVGGNTIYF. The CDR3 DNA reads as TGTGCCAGCTCACCAGCAGAGGTGGGTGGAAACACCATATATTTT.

CDR3: CATSDPGTGEAFF. The DNA for the CDR3 is TGTGCCACCAGTGATCCCGGGACAGGGGAGGCTTTCTTT. The rearrangement links TRBV24-1 to TRBJ1-1; 10 bases match TRBD1. The V gene end was trimmed by 3 bases and the J gene end by 11 bases; junction bases not matched to a gene: 5. Germline V gene data show CDR1 as KGHDR and CDR2 as SFDVKD. The CDR3 runs 13 residues.

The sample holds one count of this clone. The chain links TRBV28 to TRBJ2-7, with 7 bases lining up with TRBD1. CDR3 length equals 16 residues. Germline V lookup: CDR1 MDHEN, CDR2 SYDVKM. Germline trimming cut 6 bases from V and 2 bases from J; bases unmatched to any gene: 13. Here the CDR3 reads CASSFVTGANTYEQYF. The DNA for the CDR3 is TGTGCCAGCAGCTTTGTTACAGGGGCAAACACCTACGAGCAGTACTTC.

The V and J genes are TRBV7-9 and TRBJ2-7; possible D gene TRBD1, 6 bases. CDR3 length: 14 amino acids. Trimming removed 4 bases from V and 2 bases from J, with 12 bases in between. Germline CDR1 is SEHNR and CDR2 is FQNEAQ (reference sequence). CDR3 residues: CASSYRDTAYEQYF. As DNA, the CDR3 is TGTGCCAGCAGCTACCGGGACACCGCCTACGAGCAGTACTTC. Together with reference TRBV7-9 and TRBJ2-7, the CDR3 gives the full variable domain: DTGVSQNPRHKITKRGQNVTFRCDPISEHNRLYWYRQTLGQGPEFLTYFQNEAQLEKSRLLSDRFSAERPKGSFSTLEIQRTEQGDSAMYLCASSYRDTAYEQYFGPGTRLTVT.

In nucleotides, the CDR3 is TGTGCCATCAGTGACAGCGGGAGCTACAATGAGCAGTTCTTC. This translates into CAISDSGSYNEQFF. This chain uses TRBV10-3 with TRBJ2-1, with 8 nucleotides matching TRBD2. From germline, CDR1 is ENHRY and CDR2 SYGVKD. The trim removed 3 bases at V and 3 bases at J, leaving 1 base unmatched. This CDR3 has 14 residues.

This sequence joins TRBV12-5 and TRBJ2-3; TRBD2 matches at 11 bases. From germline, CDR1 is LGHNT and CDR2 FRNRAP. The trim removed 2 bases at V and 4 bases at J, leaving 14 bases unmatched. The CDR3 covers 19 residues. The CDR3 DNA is TGTGCTAGTGGTTTGCCTCTCGCCCGGACTAGCGGGCCGGCAGATACGCAGTATTTT. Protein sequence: CASGLPLARTSGPADTQYF.

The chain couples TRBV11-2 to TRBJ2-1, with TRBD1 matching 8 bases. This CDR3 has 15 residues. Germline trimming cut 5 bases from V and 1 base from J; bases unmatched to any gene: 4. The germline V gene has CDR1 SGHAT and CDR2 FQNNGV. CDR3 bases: TGTGCCAGCAGCATTGACAGGGGATCCTACAATGAGCAGTTCTTC. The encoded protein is CASSIDRGSYNEQFF. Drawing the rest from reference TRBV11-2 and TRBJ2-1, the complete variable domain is EAGVAQSPRYKIIEKRQSVAFWCNPISGHATLYWYQQILGQGPKLLIQFQNNGVVDDSQLPKDRFSAERLKGVDSTLKIQPAKLEDSAVYLCASSIDRGSYNEQFFGPGTRLTVL.

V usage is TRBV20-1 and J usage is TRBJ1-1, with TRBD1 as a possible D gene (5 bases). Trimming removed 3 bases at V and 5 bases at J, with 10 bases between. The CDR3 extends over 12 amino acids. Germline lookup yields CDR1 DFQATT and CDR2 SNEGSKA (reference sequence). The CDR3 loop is CSASSRGTEAFF. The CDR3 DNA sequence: TGCAGTGCTAGTAGTCGGGGGACTGAAGCTTTCTTT.

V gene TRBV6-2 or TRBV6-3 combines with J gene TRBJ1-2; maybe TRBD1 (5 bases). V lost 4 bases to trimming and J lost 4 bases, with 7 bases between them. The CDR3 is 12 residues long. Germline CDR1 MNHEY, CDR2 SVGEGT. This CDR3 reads CASSLQAYGYTF. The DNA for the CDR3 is TGTGCCAGCAGTTTACAGGCCTATGGCTACACCTTC.

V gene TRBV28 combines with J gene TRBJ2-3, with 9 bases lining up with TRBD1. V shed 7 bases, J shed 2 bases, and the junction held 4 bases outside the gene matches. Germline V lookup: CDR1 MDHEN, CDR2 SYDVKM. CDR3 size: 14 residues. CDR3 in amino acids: CASTGDRDTDTQYF. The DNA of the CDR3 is TGTGCCAGCACGGGGGACAGGGACACAGATACGCAGTATTTT.

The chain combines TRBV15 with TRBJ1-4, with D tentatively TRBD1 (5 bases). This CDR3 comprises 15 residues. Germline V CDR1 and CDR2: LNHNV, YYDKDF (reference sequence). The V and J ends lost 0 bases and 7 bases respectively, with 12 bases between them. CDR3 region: CATSRDKGRLEKLFF. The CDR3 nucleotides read TGTGCCACCAGCAGAGATAAGGGGCGCCTTGAAAAACTGTTTTTT. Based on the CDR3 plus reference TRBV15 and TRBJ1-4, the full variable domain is DAMVIQNPRYQVTQFGKPVTLSCSQTLNHNVMYWYQQKSSQAPKLLFHYYDKDFNNEADTPDNFQSRRPNTSFCFLDIRSPGLGDTAMYLCATSRDKGRLEKLFFGSGTQLSVL.

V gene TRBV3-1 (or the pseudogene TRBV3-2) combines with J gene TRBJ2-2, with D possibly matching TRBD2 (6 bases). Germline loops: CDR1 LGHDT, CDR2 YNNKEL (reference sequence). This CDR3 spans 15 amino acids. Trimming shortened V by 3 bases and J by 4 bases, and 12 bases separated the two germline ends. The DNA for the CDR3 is TGTGCCAGCAGCCAGCGGCTAGCGATCACCGGGGAGCTGTTTTTT. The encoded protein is CASSQRLAITGELFF.

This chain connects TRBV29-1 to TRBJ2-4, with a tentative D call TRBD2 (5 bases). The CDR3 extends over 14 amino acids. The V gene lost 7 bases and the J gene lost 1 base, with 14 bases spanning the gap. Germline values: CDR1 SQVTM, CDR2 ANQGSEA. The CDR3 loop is CSAGDYAAKNIQYF. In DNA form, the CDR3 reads TGCAGCGCCGGAGACTATGCGGCCAAAAACATTCAGTACTTC.

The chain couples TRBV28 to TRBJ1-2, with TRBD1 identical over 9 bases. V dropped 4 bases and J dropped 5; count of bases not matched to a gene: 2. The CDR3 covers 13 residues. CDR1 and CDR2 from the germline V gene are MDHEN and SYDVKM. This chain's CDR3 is CASSWDRDYGYTF. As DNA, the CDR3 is TGTGCCAGCAGTTGGGACAGGGATTATGGCTACACCTTC.

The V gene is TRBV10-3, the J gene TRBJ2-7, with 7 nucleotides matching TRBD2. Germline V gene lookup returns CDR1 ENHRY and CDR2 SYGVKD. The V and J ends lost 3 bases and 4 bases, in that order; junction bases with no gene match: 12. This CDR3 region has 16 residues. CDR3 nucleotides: TGTGCCATCAGTGAAAAGACGTCTGGCGGGAGTTACGAGCAGTACTTC. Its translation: CAISEKTSGGSYEQYF.

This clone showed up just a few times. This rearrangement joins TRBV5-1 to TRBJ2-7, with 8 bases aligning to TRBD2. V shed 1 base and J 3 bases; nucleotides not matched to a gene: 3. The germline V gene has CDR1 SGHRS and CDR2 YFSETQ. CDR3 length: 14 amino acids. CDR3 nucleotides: TGCGCCAGCAGCTTGCGCGGGGGGCTCTACGAGCAGTACTTC. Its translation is CASSLRGGLYEQYF.

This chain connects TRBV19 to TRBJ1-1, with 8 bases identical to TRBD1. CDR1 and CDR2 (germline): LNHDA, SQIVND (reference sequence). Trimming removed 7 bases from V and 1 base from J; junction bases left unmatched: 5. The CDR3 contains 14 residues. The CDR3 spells CASKIRGQNTEAFF. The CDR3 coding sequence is TGTGCCAGTAAGATCAGGGGGCAGAACACTGAAGCTTTCTTT.

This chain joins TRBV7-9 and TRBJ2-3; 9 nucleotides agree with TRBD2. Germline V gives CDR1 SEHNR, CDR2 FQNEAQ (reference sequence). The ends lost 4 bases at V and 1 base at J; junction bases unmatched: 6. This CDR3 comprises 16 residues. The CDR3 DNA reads TGTGCCAGCAGCTCGGGGCGGGGGGGAGGCACAGATACGCAGTATTTT. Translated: CASSSGRGGGTDTQYF.

DNA for the CDR3: TGTGCCATACGAGCAGAGGGAGGTGAAAAACTGTTTTTT. Translating it yields CAIRAEGGEKLFF. The chain couples TRBV28 to TRBJ1-4, with D uncertain. The CDR3 is made up of 13 amino acids. V was pared by 10 bases and J by 7 bases, with 16 bases between. Per germline, CDR1 MDHEN and CDR2 SYDVKM.

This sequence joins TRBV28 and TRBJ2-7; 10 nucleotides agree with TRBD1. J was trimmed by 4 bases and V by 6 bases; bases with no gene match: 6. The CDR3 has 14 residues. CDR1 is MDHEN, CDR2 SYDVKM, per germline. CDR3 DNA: TGTGCCAGCAGCGGACAGGGGGTCGGATACGAGCAGTACTTC. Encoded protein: CASSGQGVGYEQYF.

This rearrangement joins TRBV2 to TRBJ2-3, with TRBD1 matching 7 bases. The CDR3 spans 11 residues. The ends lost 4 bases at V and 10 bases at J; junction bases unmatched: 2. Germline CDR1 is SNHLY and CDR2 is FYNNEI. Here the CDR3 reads CASSVQGAQYF. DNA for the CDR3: TGTGCCAGCAGTGTTCAGGGGGCGCAGTATTTT.

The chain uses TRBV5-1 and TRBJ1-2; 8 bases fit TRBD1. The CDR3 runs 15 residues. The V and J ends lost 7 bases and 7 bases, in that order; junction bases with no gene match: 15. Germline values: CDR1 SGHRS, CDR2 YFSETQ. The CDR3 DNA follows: TGCGCCAGCCGCGAAGGGCAGGGGGCGATTGGTGGCTACACCTTC. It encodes CASREGQGAIGGYTF.

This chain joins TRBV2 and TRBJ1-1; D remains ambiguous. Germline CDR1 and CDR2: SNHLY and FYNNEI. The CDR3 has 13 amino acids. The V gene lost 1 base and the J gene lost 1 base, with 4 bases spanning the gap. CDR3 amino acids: CASSEEQNTEAFF. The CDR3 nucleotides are TGTGCCAGCAGTGAAGAACAGAACACTGAAGCTTTCTTT.

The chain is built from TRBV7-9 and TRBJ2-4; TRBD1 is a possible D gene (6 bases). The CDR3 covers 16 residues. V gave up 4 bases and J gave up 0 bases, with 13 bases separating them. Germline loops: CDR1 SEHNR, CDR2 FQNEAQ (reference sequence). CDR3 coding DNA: TGTGCCAGCAGCTCTACCTGGACAGTAGCCAAAAACATTCAGTACTTC. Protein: CASSSTWTVAKNIQYF. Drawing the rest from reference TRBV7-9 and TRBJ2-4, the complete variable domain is DTGVSQNPRHKITKRGQNVTFRCDPISEHNRLYWYRQTLGQGPEFLTYFQNEAQLEKSRLLSDRFSAERPKGSFSTLEIQRTEQGDSAMYLCASSSTWTVAKNIQYFGAGTRLSVL.

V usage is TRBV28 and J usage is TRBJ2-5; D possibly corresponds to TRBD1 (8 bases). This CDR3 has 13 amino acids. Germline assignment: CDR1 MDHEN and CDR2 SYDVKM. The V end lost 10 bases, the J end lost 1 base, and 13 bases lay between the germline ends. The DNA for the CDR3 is TGTGCCATTACAGGGGGGGGCCAAGAGACCCAGTACTTC. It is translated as CAITGGGQETQYF. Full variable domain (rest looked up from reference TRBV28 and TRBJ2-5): DVKVTQSSRYLVKRTGEKVFLECVQDMDHENMFWYRQDPGLGLRLIYFSYDVKMKEKGDIPEGYSVSREKKERFSLILESASTNQTSMYLCAITGGGQETQYFGPGTRLLVL.

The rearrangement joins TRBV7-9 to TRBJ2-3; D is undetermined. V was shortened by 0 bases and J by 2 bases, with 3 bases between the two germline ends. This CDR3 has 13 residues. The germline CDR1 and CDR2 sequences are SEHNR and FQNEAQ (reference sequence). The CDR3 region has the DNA TGTGCCAGCAGCTTAGCCCTCACAGATACGCAGTATTTT. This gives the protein CASSLALTDTQYF.

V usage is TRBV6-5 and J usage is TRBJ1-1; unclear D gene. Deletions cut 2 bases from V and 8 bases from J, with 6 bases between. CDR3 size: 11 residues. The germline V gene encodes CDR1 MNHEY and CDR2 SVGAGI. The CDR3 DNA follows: TGTGCCAGCAGTTACGTATCCGAAGCTTTCTTT. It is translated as CASSYVSEAFF.

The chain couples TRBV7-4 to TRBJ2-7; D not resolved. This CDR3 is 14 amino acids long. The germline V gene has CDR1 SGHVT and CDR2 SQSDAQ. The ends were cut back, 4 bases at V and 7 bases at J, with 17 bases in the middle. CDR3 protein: CASSSGFPRSEQYF. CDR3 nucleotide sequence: TGTGCCAGCAGCTCCGGGTTCCCCCGGAGTGAGCAGTACTTC.